The 24 T cell receptor beta chains below were found in one sample sequenced in a study of T cell repertoires in cytomegalovirus infection. Their antigens remain unidentified. Via MiXCR, TCRdb re-called the reads, giving one row per CDR3 protein. Here the sample spans about a million distinct CDR3 sequences, roughly 31% being singletons. The input for sequencing was cultured CD8+ T cells from PBMCs, taken from culture after CMV antigen stimulation. All receptors derive from a human donor in good health (CMV status not recorded). Some clones in this sample may be carry-over from other donors' samples.

This clonotype was observed a few times. J is TRBJ2-5 and V is TRBV7-8; 7 bases agree with TRBD2. V lost 2 bases to trimming and J lost 0 bases; unmatched junction nucleotides: 9. The CDR3 contains 17 residues. Germline V gene sequence: CDR1 SGHVS, CDR2 FQNEAQ. The CDR3 reads CASSLSASGTYQETQYF. The DNA for the CDR3 is TGTGCCAGCAGCTTATCGGCTAGCGGAACGTACCAAGAGACCCAGTACTTC.

The V gene is TRBV5-1, the J gene TRBJ2-7, with 7 bases lining up with TRBD2. Germline CDR1 is SGHRS and CDR2 is YFSETQ. This CDR3 region has 15 residues. Unmatched junction bases numbered 14, after V lost 5 bases and J lost 6 bases. The CDR3 region has the DNA TGCGCCAGCAGTCGAGGGGCTAGCGGATCGAGCGAGCAGTACGTC. Its translation is CASSRGASGSSEQYV.

This clonotype was seen more than once but under ten times. One junction end disagrees with the germline gene, perhaps due to a read error. CDR3 amino acids: CASSSERTGVNEQFF. The CDR3 coding sequence is TGTGCTAGCAGCTCTGAAAGGACAGGGGTAAATGAGCAGTTCTTC. This chain links TRBV7-7 with TRBJ2-1; 9 bases are shared with TRBD1. Germline CDR1 reads SSHAT; CDR2 reads FNYEAQ (reference sequence). The length of the CDR3 is 15 residues.

There are a few counts of this clonotype. The V gene is TRBV7-9, the J gene TRBJ1-1; a weak D match, TRBD1 (6 bases). CDR3 length: 13 amino acids. The V end lost 6 bases, the J end lost 4 bases, and 12 bases lay between the germline ends. Germline-derived CDR1 and CDR2 are SEHNR and FQNEAQ (reference sequence). CDR3 sequence: CASRREGVTEAFF. The DNA of the CDR3 is TGTGCCAGCAGACGGGAGGGGGTCACTGAAGCTTTCTTT.

CDR3 amino acids: CSARDPRAVGHNLDEQFF. CDR3 nucleotides: TGCAGTGCTAGAGATCCTAGGGCCGTAGGGCACAATTTAGATGAGCAGTTCTTC. The genes are TRBV20-1 and TRBJ2-1; D is uncertain. Trimming removed 0 bases from V and 8 bases from J, with 26 bases in between. Germline CDR1 reads DFQATT; CDR2 reads SNEGSKA (reference sequence). This CDR3 has 18 residues.

In its sample, this clonotype was seen many times. Here the CDR3 reads CASSFGGTAKNIQYF. The CDR3 DNA is TGTGCCAGCAGCTTCGGTGGGACAGCGAAAAACATTCAGTACTTC. This chain uses TRBV5-6 with TRBJ2-4, with TRBD1 identical over 7 bases. The CDR3 extends over 15 amino acids. Germline assignment: CDR1 SGHDT and CDR2 YYEEEE. Trimming took 2 bases from V and 4 from J; bases not matched to a gene: 6.

As to this clonotype: The junction differs from germline at one of its ends, possibly a read error. The genes are TRBV6-1 and TRBJ1-6; no clear D gene. CDR3 size: 12 residues. Germline lookup yields CDR1 MNHNS and CDR2 SASEGT. The CDR3 nucleotides are TGTGCCAGCATTGAAAGTTGGGGACCCCTCCACTTT. This codes for CASIESWGPLHF.

This clonotype was counted between two and nine times. The rearrangement uses TRBV15 and TRBJ2-1; D is unresolved. CDR1 LNHNV and CDR2 YYDKDF come from the germline V gene (reference sequence). The V and J ends lost 0 bases and 4 bases respectively, with 7 bases between them. The CDR3 contains 14 residues. CDR3 region: CATSRDLAYNEQFF. The DNA for the CDR3 is TGTGCCACCAGCAGAGATTTAGCTTACAATGAGCAGTTCTTC. Looking up the rest from reference TRBV15 and TRBJ2-1 gives the full variable domain: DAMVIQNPRYQVTQFGKPVTLSCSQTLNHNVMYWYQQKSSQAPKLLFHYYDKDFNNEADTPDNFQSRRPNTSFCFLDIRSPGLGDTAMYLCATSRDLAYNEQFFGPGTRLTVL.

Remarks on this clonotype: At one boundary the junction diverges from the germline segment, which might be a read error. This chain links TRBV7-7 with TRBJ2-1; D ambiguous. Germline values: CDR1 SSHAT, CDR2 FNYEAQ (reference sequence). CDR3 length: 14 amino acids. The CDR3 reads CASSLIGAYNEQFF. As DNA, the CDR3 is TGTGCTAGCAGCTTAATTGGAGCCTACAATGAGCAGTTCTTC.

The sample holds a few counts of this clonotype. J is TRBJ2-1 and V is TRBV5-1, with D unclear. Trimming cost V 4 bases and J 2 bases, with 13 bases left between them. Germline CDR1 reads SGHRS; CDR2 reads YFSETQ. This CDR3 spans 15 amino acids. The CDR3 coding sequence is TGCGCCAGCAGCCCTGACCCCGGCCCCTACAATGAGCAGTTCTTC. Encoded protein: CASSPDPGPYNEQFF.

To note about this clonotype: The junction differs from germline at one of its ends, possibly a read error. The chain uses TRBV12-3 or TRBV12-4 and TRBJ2-5; TRBD2 aligns across 10 bases. The CDR3 extends over 15 amino acids. The CDR3 is CVSSFSSGGLVAQYF. Written as DNA, the CDR3 is TGTGTCAGCAGTTTTTCTAGCGGGGGCCTGGTGGCCCAGTACTTC.

The rearrangement uses TRBV2 and TRBJ2-7; D unclear. V was cut by 10 bases and J by 0 bases, with 13 bases left in between. The CDR3 length is 13 residues. CDR1 is SNHLY, CDR2 FYNNEI, per germline. CDR3 nucleotides: TGTGCCATTTTCAAAGCGAGCTCCTACGAGCAGTACTTC. It encodes CAIFKASSYEQYF.

This clonotype occurred a few times. The V gene is TRBV20-1, the J gene TRBJ2-3; D is perhaps TRBD1 or TRBD2 (5 bases each). The V end lost 1 base, the J end lost 5 bases, and 19 bases lay between the germline ends. This CDR3 spans 16 amino acids. Germline V lookup: CDR1 DFQATT, CDR2 SNEGSKA (reference sequence). CDR3 residues: CSARGPQGELIDTQYF. The CDR3 DNA sequence: TGCAGTGCTAGAGGTCCCCAGGGAGAGTTAATAGATACGCAGTATTTT.

The table lists this clonotype with many counts. The chain carries TRBV11-3 and TRBJ1-5; TRBD1 matches 8 bases. Trimming cost V 0 bases and J 6 bases; bases outside gene matches: 28. Germline CDR1 and CDR2: SGHNT and YENEEA. This CDR3 has 23 amino acids. The CDR3 DNA sequence: TGTGCCAGCAGCTTAGATATGAACGGGGGACAGGCGGTCCGACTACCAGGCGGTCAGCCCCAGCATTTT. Translating gives CASSLDMNGGQAVRLPGGQPQHF.

The J gene is TRBJ1-5, the V gene TRBV24-1; tentative D call: TRBD1 (6 bases). The CDR3 runs to 17 residues. The V gene's germline CDR1 is KGHDR and CDR2 SFDVKD. The V and J ends lost 4 bases and 5 bases respectively, with 20 bases between them. The DNA for the CDR3 is TGTGCCACCAGTGAGCCTAATAGCTACAGGGAAGATCAGCCCCAGCATTTT. This encodes CATSEPNSYREDQPQHF.

This clonotype was observed a handful of times. The CDR3 loop is CASGFSKDSQSTDTQYF. The CDR3 nucleotides read TGTGCTAGTGGTTTCTCCAAGGACAGCCAGAGCACAGATACGCAGTATTTT. The chain uses TRBV12-5 and TRBJ2-3; tentative D call: TRBD1 (6 bases). V lost 3 bases and J lost 0, with 16 bases in between. The germline CDR1 and CDR2 sequences are LGHNT and FRNRAP. This CDR3 is 17 amino acids long. Full variable domain (remainder filled in from reference TRBV12-5 and TRBJ2-3): DARVTQTPRHKVTEMGQEVTMRCQPILGHNTVFWYRQTMMQGLELLAYFRNRAPLDDSGMPKDRFSAEMPDATLATLKIQPSEPRDSAVYFCASGFSKDSQSTDTQYFGPGTRLTVL.

This clonotype appeared a few times. V is TRBV6-6 and J is TRBJ1-2; D is uncertain. CDR3 size: 13 residues. V lost 7 bases and J 4 bases, leaving 13 bases between the germline ends. CDR1 and CDR2 from the germline V gene are MNHNY and SVGAGI (reference sequence). In nucleotides, the CDR3 is TGTGCCAGCACTCCTGGGTGGAGCTATGGCTACACCTTC. As protein: CASTPGWSYGYTF.

The genes are TRBV7-4 and TRBJ1-4, with a weak D call TRBD1 (5 bases). CDR3 length: 14 amino acids. Germline lookup yields CDR1 SGHVT and CDR2 SQSDAQ. With 1 base removed from V and 8 bases from J, the gap between germline ends came to 11 bases. The CDR3 DNA follows: TGTGCCAGCAGCTTAGTGGGCAAGGGGGAAAAACTGTTTTTT. The encoded protein is CASSLVGKGEKLFF.

For this clonotype: This clone may be a read error of a much larger clone one base away. The chain recombines TRBV7-6 with TRBJ2-6; D is uncertain. The length of the CDR3 is 19 residues. Germline V gene data show CDR1 as SGHVS and CDR2 as FNYEAQ. The V end was cut by 1 base, the J end by 0 bases, with 16 bases between. CDR3 DNA sequence: TGTGCCAGCAGCTTAGGAGTCCCTGGCGGTCCCTCTGGGGCCAACGTCCTGACTTTC. Translation gives CASSLGVPGGPSGANVLTF. The full variable domain, its missing parts supplied by reference TRBV7-6 and TRBJ2-6, is GAGVSQSPRYKVTKRGQDVALRCDPISGHVSLYWYRQALGQGPEFLTYFNYEAQQDKSGLPNDRFSAERPEGSISTLTIQRTEQRDSAMYRCASSLGVPGGPSGANVLTFGAGSRLTVL.

This clonotype was seen at least ten times. The rearrangement links TRBV7-2 to TRBJ2-1; 7 bases match TRBD1. V lost 5 bases and J lost 1; bases outside the gene matches: 5. In germline, CDR1 is SGHTA, CDR2 FQGNSA. The CDR3 spans 15 residues. Here the CDR3 reads CASSPYRGSYNEQFF. The CDR3 bases are TGTGCCAGCAGCCCTTACAGGGGTTCCTACAATGAGCAGTTCTTC.

This clonotype was seen many times. This sequence joins TRBV6-1 and TRBJ2-1, with 8 nucleotides matching TRBD2. The CDR3 is made up of 19 amino acids. The ends lost 2 bases at V and 4 bases at J; junction bases unmatched: 16. Germline V gives CDR1 MNHNS, CDR2 SASEGT. The CDR3 reads CASSERGPMRTSSYNEQFF. CDR3 nucleotide sequence: TGTGCCAGCAGTGAAAGGGGCCCAATGAGGACTAGCAGTTACAATGAGCAGTTCTTC.

CDR3 loop: CASSQETGGETQYF. CDR3 DNA: TGCGCCAGCAGCCAAGAGACGGGGGGGGAGACCCAGTACTTC. This sequence joins TRBV4-1 and TRBJ2-5, with 8 positions matching TRBD2. This CDR3 contains 14 residues. Trimming removed 0 bases from V and 5 bases from J; junction bases left unmatched: 2. From germline, CDR1 is MGHRA and CDR2 YSYEKL.

As concerns this clonotype: A junction boundary mismatches the germline segment, possibly from a read error. This rearrangement joins TRBV6-1 to TRBJ1-3; D not certain. The germline gives CDR1 MNHNS, CDR2 SASEGT. There are 17 residues in the CDR3. CDR3 coding DNA: TGTGCCAGCAGTTACCTTAGGTCATCGAGCTCTGGAAACACCATAGATTTT. This codes for CASSYLRSSSSGNTIDF.

The genes are TRBV4-1 and TRBJ1-5; D gene unclear. CDR1 is MGHRA and CDR2 is YSYEKL in the germline V gene. V was clipped by 0 bases and J by 4 bases, with 13 bases between them. The length of the CDR3 is 16 residues. DNA of the CDR3: TGCGCCAGCAGCCAAGATGCGGGGAGGTCGAATCAGCCCCAGCATTTT. It codes for CASSQDAGRSNQPQHF.